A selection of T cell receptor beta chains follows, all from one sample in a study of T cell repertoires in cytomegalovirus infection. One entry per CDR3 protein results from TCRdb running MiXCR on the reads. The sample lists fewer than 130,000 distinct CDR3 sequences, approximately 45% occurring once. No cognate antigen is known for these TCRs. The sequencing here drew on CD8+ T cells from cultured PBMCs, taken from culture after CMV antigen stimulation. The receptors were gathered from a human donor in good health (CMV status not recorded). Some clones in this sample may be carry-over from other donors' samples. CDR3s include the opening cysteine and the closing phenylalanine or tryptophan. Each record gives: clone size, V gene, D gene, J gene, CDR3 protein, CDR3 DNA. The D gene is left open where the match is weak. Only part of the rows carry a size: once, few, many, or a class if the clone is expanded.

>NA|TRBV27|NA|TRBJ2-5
CATMGRETQYF
TGTGCCACTATGGGGCGGGAGACCCAGTACTTC
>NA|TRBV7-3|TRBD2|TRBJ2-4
CASSKGRGVLSDIQYF
TGTGCCAGCAGCAAAGGCCGGGGGGTCCTATCTGACATTCAGTACTTC
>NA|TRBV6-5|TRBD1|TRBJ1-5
CASSLTGGNQPQHF
TGTGCCAGCAGTCTGACAGGGGGCAATCAGCCCCAGCATTTT
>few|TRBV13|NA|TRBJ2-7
CASSLGGGTPYEQYF
TGTGCCAGCAGCTTAGGGGGCGGGACCCCCTACGAGCAGTACTTC
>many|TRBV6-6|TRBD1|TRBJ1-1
CASRTGGSTEAFF
TGTGCCAGCAGAACAGGGGGTTCCACTGAAGCTTTCTTT
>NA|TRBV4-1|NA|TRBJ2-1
CASSQWASAEQFF
TGCGCCAGCAGCCAATGGGCTAGCGCCGAGCAGTTCTTC
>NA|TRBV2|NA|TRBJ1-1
CASRPGRMESTEAFF
TGTGCCAGCAGGCCGGGACGCATGGAGAGCACTGAAGCTTTCTTT
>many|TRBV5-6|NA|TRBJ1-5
CASSLSPNQPQHF
TGTGCCAGCAGCTTGAGCCCCAATCAGCCCCAGCATTTT
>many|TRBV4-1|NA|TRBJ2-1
CASSQEDAGPLYNEQFF
TGCGCCAGCAGCCAAGAAGACGCGGGGCCCCTTTACAATGAGCAGTTCTTC
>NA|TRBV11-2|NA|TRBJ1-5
CASSLVAGRLYCNQPQHF
TGTGCCAGCAGCTTAGTCGCAGGGCGCCTATATTGCAATCAGCCCCAGCATTTT
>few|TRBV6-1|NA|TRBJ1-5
CASSELSQFSVQPQHF
TGTGCCAGCAGTGAATTATCACAGTTCAGTGTCCAGCCCCAGCATTTT
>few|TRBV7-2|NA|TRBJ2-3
CASSFMGAVDTQYF
TGTGCCAGCAGCTTCATGGGTGCGGTAGATACGCAGTATTTT
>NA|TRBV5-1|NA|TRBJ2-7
CASSLAGLGEQYF
TGCGCCAGCAGCTTGGCAGGATTGGGCGAGCAGTACTTC
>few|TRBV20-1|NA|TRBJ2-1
CSARDRGGSYNEQFF
TGCAGTGCTAGAGATAGGGGAGGCTCCTACAATGAGCAGTTCTTC
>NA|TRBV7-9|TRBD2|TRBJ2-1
CALRPSGGPYNEQFF
TGTGCCCTCAGGCCTAGCGGGGGGCCCTACAATGAGCAGTTCTTC
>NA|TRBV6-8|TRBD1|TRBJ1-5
CASSSRGQGAQGDQPQHF
TGTGCCAGCAGTTCCCGCGGACAGGGGGCCCAAGGGGATCAGCCCCAGCATTTT
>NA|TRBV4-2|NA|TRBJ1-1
CASEKGTANTEAFF
TGTGCCAGCGAGAAAGGGACGGCGAACACTGAAGCTTTCTTT
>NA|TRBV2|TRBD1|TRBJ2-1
CASREDRVAEQFF
TGTGCCAGCAGAGAGGACAGGGTAGCTGAGCAGTTCTTC
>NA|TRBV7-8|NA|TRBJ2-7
CASSLGVEQYF
TGTGCCAGCAGCTTAGGAGTTGAGCAGTACTTC
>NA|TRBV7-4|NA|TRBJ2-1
CASSETRIEQFF
TGTGCCAGCAGCGAGACTAGGATAGAGCAGTTCTTC
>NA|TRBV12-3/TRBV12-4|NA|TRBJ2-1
CASSLSHGEQFF
TGTGCCAGCAGTTTAAGTCACGGCGAGCAGTTCTTC
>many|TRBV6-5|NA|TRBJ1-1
CATFRGAEAFF
TGTGCCACCTTTCGAGGGGCTGAAGCTTTCTTT
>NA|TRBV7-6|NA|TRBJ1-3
CASSLPEEGADGNTIYF
TGTGCCAGCAGCTTACCTGAGGAAGGGGCGGATGGAAACACCATATATTTT
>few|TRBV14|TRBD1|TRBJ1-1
CASSPDRMNTEAFF
TGTGCCAGCAGCCCGGACAGGATGAACACTGAAGCTTTCTTT
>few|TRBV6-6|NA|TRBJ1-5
CASTNPPEGTDSNQPQHF
TGTGCCAGCACCAACCCGCCCGAGGGTACGGATAGCAATCAGCCCCAGCATTTT
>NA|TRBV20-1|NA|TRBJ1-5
CSAPRRPGLDQPQHF
TGCAGTGCTCCCCGACGTCCAGGCCTGGATCAGCCCCAGCATTTT
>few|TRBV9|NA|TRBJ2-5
CASSVVPGGETQYF
TGTGCCAGCAGCGTAGTTCCGGGTGGGGAGACCCAGTACTTC
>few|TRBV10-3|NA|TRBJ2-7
CAIAAGAEQYF
TGTGCCATCGCAGCAGGGGCCGAGCAGTACTTC
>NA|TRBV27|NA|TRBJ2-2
CASSPGSLTGELFF
TGTGCCAGCAGTCCTGGGTCCCTCACCGGGGAGCTGTTTTTT
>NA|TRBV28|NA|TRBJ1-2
CASSLWGSAGYTF
TGTGCCAGCAGTTTGTGGGGGAGCGCTGGCTACACCTTC
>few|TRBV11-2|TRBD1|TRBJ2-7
CASSLDPGTGLKEQYF
TGTGCCAGCAGCTTAGACCCCGGGACAGGGTTGAAGGAGCAGTACTTC
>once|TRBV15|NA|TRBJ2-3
CATLKWGTDTQYF
TGTGCCACTCTAAAATGGGGCACAGATACGCAGTATTTT
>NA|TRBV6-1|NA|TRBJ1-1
CASSDRVGRAEAFF
TGTGCCAGCAGTGACAGGGTGGGTCGCGCTGAAGCTTTCTTT
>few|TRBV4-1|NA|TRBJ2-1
CASSPGGTGERDNEQFF
TGCGCCAGCAGCCCCGGAGGAACGGGAGAGAGAGACAATGAGCAGTTCTTC
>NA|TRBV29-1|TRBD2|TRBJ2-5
CSVAGGASPWYQETQYF
TGCAGCGTTGCGGGGGGGGCCTCCCCTTGGTACCAAGAGACCCAGTACTTC
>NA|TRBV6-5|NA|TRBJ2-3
CASSPHSTDTQYF
TGTGCCAGCAGTCCCCATAGCACAGATACGCAGTATTTT
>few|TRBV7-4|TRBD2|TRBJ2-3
CASSLAPGGGTDTQYF
TGTGCCAGCAGCTTAGCACCGGGGGGAGGCACAGATACGCAGTATTTT
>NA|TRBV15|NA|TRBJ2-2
CATSPEGLRGTGELFF
TGTGCCACCAGCCCAGAGGGTTTGAGAGGGACCGGGGAGCTGTTTTTT
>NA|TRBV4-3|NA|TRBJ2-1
CASSQAWDVASYNEQFF
TGCGCCAGCAGCCAGGCCTGGGACGTTGCCTCCTACAATGAGCAGTTCTTC
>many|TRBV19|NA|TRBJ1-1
CASYRQHTEAFF
TGTGCCAGCTACAGACAGCACACTGAAGCTTTCTTT
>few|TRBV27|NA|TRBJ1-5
CASSQTPMSQPQHF
TGTGCCAGCAGCCAAACCCCTATGAGTCAGCCCCAGCATTTT
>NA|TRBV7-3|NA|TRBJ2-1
CASSHPQGGDYNEQFF
TGTGCCAGCAGCCACCCCCAGGGGGGGGACTACAATGAGCAGTTCTTC
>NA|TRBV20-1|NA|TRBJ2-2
CSARLYRENTGELFF
TGCAGTGCTAGATTGTACAGGGAGAACACCGGGGAGCTGTTTTTT
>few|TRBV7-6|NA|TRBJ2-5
CASSLAAETQYF
TGTGCCAGCAGCTTAGCGGCGGAGACCCAGTACTTC
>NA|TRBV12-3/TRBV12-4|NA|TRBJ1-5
CASSSGTGLWQPQHF
TGTGCCAGCAGCTCTGGCACAGGGTTGTGGCAGCCCCAGCATTTT
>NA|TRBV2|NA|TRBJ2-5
CASSGTKETQYF
TGTGCCAGCAGCGGGACAAAAGAGACCCAGTACTTC
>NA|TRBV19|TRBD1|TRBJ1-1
CASRRTGGLTEAFF
TGTGCCAGTAGGAGGACAGGGGGTCTTACTGAAGCTTTCTTT
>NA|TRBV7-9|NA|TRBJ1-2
CASSLPGAGYGYTF
TGTGCCAGCAGCCTACCCGGGGCAGGCTATGGCTACACCTTC
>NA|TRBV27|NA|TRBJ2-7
CASSPDTLPSYEQYF
TGTGCCAGCAGCCCAGACACTCTTCCCTCCTACGAGCAGTACTTC